A single sample is the source of the 23 T cell receptor beta chains below, sequenced in a study of blood T cell repertoires in COVID-19. This table comes from immunoSEQ multiplex PCR, and its TCRdb copy is limited to in-frame clones, with some not included. The repertoire holds nearly 300,000 clones, with about 87% as singletons. The sample comprised peripheral blood. The source of these receptors is a woman in her twenties or thirties who had recovered from COVID-19.

This clone was seen a handful of times. This chain links TRBV6-1 with TRBJ2-7, with D possibly being TRBD2 (6 bases). Germline CDR1 MNHNS, CDR2 SASEGT. Trimming took off 0 bases at V and 3 bases at J, with 12 bases between the two ends. This CDR3 spans 15 amino acids. The CDR3 reads CASSEASGAIYEQYF. CDR3 bases: TGTGCCAGCAGTGAAGCTAGCGGAGCGATCTACGAGCAGTACTTC.

The V call is TRBV7-2, the J call TRBJ2-1; tentative D call: TRBD2 (5 bases). This CDR3 is built from 14 residues. V shed 4 bases and J shed 5 bases, with 12 bases lying between them. Germline CDR1 is SGHTA and CDR2 is FQGNSA. CDR3 region: CASSSAGVHNEQFF. For the CDR3, the DNA is TGTGCCAGCAGCTCAGCCGGGGTCCACAATGAGCAGTTCTTC.

V is TRBV28 and J is TRBJ1-6, with D possibly matching TRBD1 (6 bases). This CDR3 has 14 residues. Germline V gives CDR1 MDHEN, CDR2 SYDVKM. V shed 5 bases and J shed 12 bases, with 17 bases lying between them. In nucleotides, the CDR3 is TGTGCCAGCAGTAACACAGGGATGGGACAACCCCTCCACTTT. Protein product: CASSNTGMGQPLHF.

Written as DNA, the CDR3 is TGTGCCAGCAGTGCAGCCGGGACAGATTACGAGCAGTACTTC. This encodes CASSAAGTDYEQYF. The chain joins TRBV2 to TRBJ2-7, with 7 bases matching TRBD1. CDR3 length: 14 amino acids. The germline gives CDR1 SNHLY, CDR2 FYNNEI. V dropped 4 bases and J dropped 4; count of bases not matched to a gene: 7.

The chain is built from TRBV28 and TRBJ1-2; 8 nucleotides line up with TRBD1. The junction had 2 bases not matched to a gene; V was cut back by 5 bases and J by 0 bases. The germline gives CDR1 MDHEN, CDR2 SYDVKM. This CDR3 has 14 residues. Here the CDR3 reads CASSQGAANYGYTF. CDR3 coding DNA: TGTGCCAGCAGTCAGGGGGCAGCTAACTATGGCTACACCTTC.

The gene calls are TRBV7-7 and TRBJ2-2; TRBD1 agrees at 10 bases. With V trimmed by 4 bases and J by 4 bases, 3 bases remained unmatched. This CDR3 has 15 residues. Looked up from germline, CDR1 is SSHAT and CDR2 is FNYEAQ (reference sequence). This chain's CDR3 is CASSSRTGGTGELFF. Here the CDR3 DNA reads TGTGCCAGCAGCTCCCGGACAGGGGGCACCGGGGAGCTGTTTTTT.

This clone is a singleton in its sample. This chain joins TRBV7-2 and TRBJ1-5; TRBD1 matches 7 bases. This CDR3 spans 14 amino acids. Per the germline V gene, CDR1 is SGHTA and CDR2 is FQGNSA. The V gene end was trimmed by 4 bases and the J gene end by 8 bases; junction bases not matched to a gene: 8. The CDR3 DNA sequence: TGTGCCAGCAGCTCTAGACAGGGCAGGGAGCCCCAGCATTTT. Its protein product is CASSSRQGREPQHF.

The CDR3 is CASRRDRERDTQYF. The CDR3 region has the DNA TGTGCCAGTAGGCGGGACAGGGAACGAGATACGCAGTATTTT. The chain joins TRBV19 to TRBJ2-3; 9 positions match TRBD1. This CDR3 comprises 14 residues. From germline, CDR1 is LNHDA and CDR2 SQIVND (reference sequence). The ends lost 6 bases at V and 5 bases at J; junction bases unmatched: 6.

CDR3 in DNA: TGTGCCAGCAGTTCATCCGGGGGTCGGGGTGAAGCTTTCTTT. Its translation is CASSSSGGRGEAFF. V and J are TRBV6-5 and TRBJ1-1, with a tentative D call TRBD1 (5 bases). The germline CDR1 and CDR2 sequences are MNHEY and SVGAGI. Trimming cost V 4 bases and J 7 bases, with 16 bases left between them. CDR3 length: 14 amino acids.

The chain has TRBV4-2 and TRBJ1-1, with D perhaps matching TRBD1 (5 bases). CDR1 is LGHNA and CDR2 is YNFKEQ in the germline V gene. Trimming took 4 bases from V and 3 from J, leaving 15 bases between them. The CDR3 runs 15 residues. CDR3: CASSPGGSRDTEAFF. CDR3 DNA sequence: TGTGCCAGCAGCCCTGGCGGCAGCAGGGACACTGAAGCTTTCTTT.

The chain has TRBV4-1 and TRBJ1-2; tentatively, D is TRBD1 (5 bases). This CDR3 contains 14 residues. CDR1 is MGHRA and CDR2 is YSYEKL in the germline V gene. With 0 bases removed from V and 2 bases from J, the gap between germline ends came to 7 bases. The CDR3 DNA reads as TGCGCCAGCAGCCAAGATCGGGGGAACTATGGCTACACCTTC. Translation: CASSQDRGNYGYTF.

The rearrangement uses TRBV7-2 and TRBJ2-2, with 8 bases matching TRBD1. This CDR3 contains 16 residues. Germline loops: CDR1 SGHTA, CDR2 FQGNSA. After removal of 1 base from V and 6 bases from J, the junction contained 7 bases not matched to a gene. CDR3 in amino acids: CASSLGRGRRPGELFF. The CDR3 DNA reads TGTGCCAGCAGCTTAGGCAGGGGGCGCAGACCCGGGGAGCTGTTTTTT.

This sequence joins TRBV7-9 and TRBJ2-4, with 12 bases that match TRBD1. This CDR3 spans 16 amino acids. Germline CDR1 SEHNR, CDR2 FQNEAQ (reference sequence). V shed 3 bases, J shed 8 bases, and the junction held 8 bases outside the gene matches. CDR3 nucleotide sequence: TGTGCCAGCAGCTTGGGACAGGGGGCGACTATGGACATTCAGTACTTC. Translating gives CASSLGQGATMDIQYF.

This sequence joins TRBV11-3 and TRBJ1-1, with 8 positions matching TRBD1. In germline, CDR1 is SGHNT, CDR2 YENEEA. CDR3 length: 14 residues. V trimming: 5 bases; J trimming: 1 base; junction bases outside the gene matches: 3. For the CDR3, the DNA is TGTGCCAGCAGCCCCGGGACAGGGAACACTGAAGCTTTCTTT. The encoded protein is CASSPGTGNTEAFF.

This chain links TRBV4-3 with TRBJ1-2; 7 bases match TRBD1. Trimming at V came to 5 bases and at J to 8 bases, leaving 8 bases not matched to a gene. The CDR3 is 13 amino acids. Germline CDR1 reads LGHNA; CDR2 reads YSLEER. As DNA, the CDR3 is TGCGCCAGCAGCGAGAGAGGGGGCGACGGCTACACCTTC. Amino acid sequence: CASSERGGDGYTF.

J is TRBJ2-1 and V is TRBV4-2; 11 bases are shared with TRBD2. The CDR3 extends over 17 amino acids. Germline V gene lookup returns CDR1 LGHNA and CDR2 YNFKEQ. V lost 3 bases to trimming and J lost 1 base; unmatched junction nucleotides: 5. This chain's CDR3 is CASSHVGLAGSYNEQFF. In nucleotides, the CDR3 is TGTGCCAGCAGCCACGTCGGACTAGCGGGTTCCTACAATGAGCAGTTCTTC.

A single count supports this clone. V and J are TRBV9 and TRBJ2-5; TRBD2 aligns across 10 bases. Germline loops: CDR1 SGDLS, CDR2 YYNGEE. This CDR3 spans 15 amino acids. J was trimmed by 4 bases and V by 4 bases; bases with no gene match: 7. CDR3 nucleotides: TGTGCCAGCAGCCTCGCCCTAGCGGGGGTAGAGACCCAGTACTTC. Translating it yields CASSLALAGVETQYF.

The sample holds one count of this clone. The chain couples TRBV6-6 to TRBJ2-7; a possible D gene is TRBD2 (6 bases). The CDR3 is 15 residues long. The V and J ends lost 6 bases and 3 bases respectively, with 18 bases between them. CDR1 and CDR2 from the germline V gene are MNHNY and SVGAGI (reference sequence). The CDR3 spells CASSSPSDRIYEQYF. The CDR3, as DNA: TGTGCCAGCAGCTCCCCTAGCGACCGCATCTACGAGCAGTACTTC.

Written as DNA, the CDR3 is TGTGCCAGCAGTTTAGCCGGGGGGCCTGAGACCCAGTACTTC. Protein: CASSLAGGPETQYF. J is TRBJ2-5 and V is TRBV28; TRBD2 might be the D (7 bases). Germline V gives CDR1 MDHEN, CDR2 SYDVKM. The V gene lost 2 bases and the J gene lost 5 bases, with 12 bases spanning the gap. This CDR3 is built from 14 residues. Combining the CDR3 with reference TRBV28 and TRBJ2-5 gives the whole variable domain DVKVTQSSRYLVKRTGEKVFLECVQDMDHENMFWYRQDPGLGLRLIYFSYDVKMKEKGDIPEGYSVSREKKERFSLILESASTNQTSMYLCASSLAGGPETQYFGPGTRLLVL.

This rearrangement joins TRBV28 to TRBJ1-4, with a possible D match to TRBD1 (5 bases). V was trimmed by 8 bases and J by 2 bases, leaving 9 bases between them. Germline values: CDR1 MDHEN, CDR2 SYDVKM. CDR3 length equals 13 residues. The CDR3 spells CASGEGTNEKLFF. In nucleotides, the CDR3 is TGTGCCAGCGGGGAGGGGACTAATGAAAAACTGTTTTTT.

This rearrangement joins TRBV20-1 to TRBJ2-2; TRBD1 might be the D (6 bases). V lost 3 bases, J lost 1 base, and 12 bases lay in between. CDR3 size: 15 residues. CDR1 and CDR2 (germline): DFQATT, SNEGSKA (reference sequence). CDR3 sequence reads: CSASWVTGNTGELFF. The CDR3 DNA follows: TGCAGTGCTAGTTGGGTGACAGGGAACACCGGGGAGCTGTTTTTT.

This chain connects TRBV4-3 to TRBJ1-3; possibly TRBD1 for D (5 bases). The CDR3 is 16 amino acids. The germline V gene has CDR1 LGHNA and CDR2 YSLEER. V was trimmed by 0 bases and J by 5 bases, leaving 14 bases between them. The CDR3 DNA reads as TGCGCCAGCAGCCAAGAAAGACGGGGACTAAGAAACACCATATATTTT. Translated: CASSQERRGLRNTIYF.

The chain employs TRBV7-9 and TRBJ2-1; a weak D match, TRBD1 (6 bases). CDR3 length: 14 amino acids. Germline V gene lookup returns CDR1 SEHNR and CDR2 FQNEAQ (reference sequence). Trimming removed 5 bases at V and 6 bases at J, with 14 bases between. Written as DNA, the CDR3 is TGTGCCAGCAGCCTCCGGGACAAACTCAATGAGCAGTTCTTC. Translation gives CASSLRDKLNEQFF.